A single sample gave rise to the 18 T cell receptor beta chains below, sequenced in a study of cytomegalovirus exposure and HLA in healthy donors. In the PCR, 60 Vbeta and 13 Jbeta primers were used. Profiled with immunoSEQ multiplex PCR; TCRdb holds only in-frame clones, not every one. The sample records around 190,000 clones, about 80% being singletons. The specimen was PBMCs. These receptors were taken from a woman between 40 and 55 years old in good health and CMV-seronegative.

V is TRBV19 and J is TRBJ2-6; no firm D call. This CDR3 has 16 residues. Germline V gene lookup returns CDR1 LNHDA and CDR2 SQIVND (reference sequence). V was pared by 7 bases and J by 2 bases, with 15 bases between. This chain's CDR3 is CASNPRSRAGANVLTF. Written as DNA, the CDR3 is TGTGCCAGTAATCCGCGGAGTCGGGCTGGGGCCAACGTCCTGACTTTC.

This chain connects TRBV4-3 to TRBJ2-1, with 9 bases fitting TRBD1. CDR1 LGHNA and CDR2 YSLEER come from the germline V gene. CDR3 length equals 18 residues. Trimming removed 5 bases from V and 7 bases from J; junction bases left unmatched: 18. The DNA for the CDR3 is TGCGCCAGCAGCAAACAACATGCCTCCGGGACAGGGACAAATGAGCAGTTCTTC. Translating it yields CASSKQHASGTGTNEQFF.

The chain joins TRBV2 to TRBJ2-1; no firm D call. This CDR3 spans 13 amino acids. From germline, CDR1 is SNHLY and CDR2 FYNNEI. The V end was cut by 7 bases, the J end by 3 bases, with 10 bases between. CDR3 coding DNA: TGTGCCAGCACCCCCACCAGCTACAATGAGCAGTTCTTC. Translating it yields CASTPTSYNEQFF.

The chain couples TRBV5-1 to TRBJ1-2; perhaps TRBD1 as D (6 bases). The CDR3 consists of 16 residues. V lost 0 bases and J 4 bases, leaving 16 bases between the germline ends. Germline assignment: CDR1 SGHRS and CDR2 YFSETQ. The CDR3 loop reads CASSLGTAGYTYGYTF. The CDR3 bases are TGCGCCAGCAGCTTGGGGACAGCGGGGTATACCTATGGCTACACCTTC.

This chain connects TRBV6-1 to TRBJ1-3, with a possible D match to TRBD1 (5 bases). Between the trimmed V and J ends, which lost 2 bases and 0 bases, there was a span of 11 bases. The CDR3 length is 16 residues. CDR1 and CDR2 from the germline V gene are MNHNS and SASEGT. DNA for the CDR3: TGTGCCAGCAGTGAATACGGGGGACCCTCTGGAAACACCATATATTTT. This encodes CASSEYGGPSGNTIYF.

V usage is TRBV21-1 and J usage is TRBJ2-1; the table gives TRBD2 as D, unverified against the DNA. TRBV21-1 is designated a pseudogene. This CDR3 is 18 amino acids long. The CDR3 is CASSKGGERVQVWIEQFF. As DNA, the CDR3 is TGTGCCAGCAGCAAAGGAGGAGAACGGGTTCAAGTCTGGATTGAGCAGTTCTTC.

The gene calls are TRBV4-1 and TRBJ2-3, with TRBD2 as a possible D gene (5 bases). V gave up 1 base and J gave up 3 bases, with 20 bases separating them. This CDR3 is 18 amino acids long. The V gene's germline CDR1 is MGHRA and CDR2 YSYEKL. The CDR3 is CASSQVWSARVITDTQYF. DNA of the CDR3: TGCGCCAGCAGCCAAGTGTGGAGTGCGCGGGTGATTACAGATACGCAGTATTTT.

In DNA form, the CDR3 reads TGCGCCAGCAGCCAAGGAGGTGGTGGGTATGAAAAACTGTTTTTT. It translates to CASSQGGGGYEKLFF. This chain uses TRBV4-3 with TRBJ1-4, with no clear D. This CDR3 contains 15 residues. The V gene lost 1 base and the J gene lost 6 bases, with 12 bases spanning the gap. From germline, CDR1 is LGHNA and CDR2 YSLEER.

The rearrangement joins TRBV4-1 to TRBJ2-7, with 7 nucleotides matching TRBD2. Per the germline V gene, CDR1 is MGHRA and CDR2 is YSYEKL. The CDR3 covers 15 residues. J lost 5 bases, V lost 0 bases, and 7 bases had no gene match. Written as DNA, the CDR3 is TGCGCCAGCAGCCAAGAAGCGGGATGGATCCACGAGCAGTACTTC. Protein: CASSQEAGWIHEQYF.

The rearrangement joins TRBV7-2 to TRBJ1-4; no clear D. The CDR3 contains 16 residues. Germline V lookup: CDR1 SGHTA, CDR2 FQGNSA. Trimming removed 1 base from V and 7 bases from J, with 16 bases in between. CDR3 sequence: CASSLGPRSLSEKLFF. CDR3 nucleotide sequence: TGTGCCAGCAGCTTAGGCCCCCGCTCTCTAAGTGAAAAACTGTTTTTT.

The gene calls are TRBV18 and TRBJ1-5; no clear D. CDR3 length equals 14 residues. CDR1 is KGHSH, CDR2 LQKENI, per germline. V dropped 5 bases and J dropped 4 bases, with 12 bases sitting between them. CDR3 DNA: TGTGCCAGCTCATCAACAGAGCGGAATCAGCCCCAGCATTTT. Amino acid sequence: CASSSTERNQPQHF.

A few counts support this clone. This chain links TRBV4-1 with TRBJ2-7; D may be TRBD1 (6 bases). The germline gives CDR1 MGHRA, CDR2 YSYEKL. The V end was cut by 1 base, the J end by 2 bases, with 12 bases between. The CDR3 has 15 amino acids. Here the CDR3 reads CASSQVIGGAYEQYF. The CDR3 region has the DNA TGCGCCAGCAGCCAAGTCATAGGGGGAGCCTACGAGCAGTACTTC.

Here the CDR3 DNA reads TGTGCCATGGCGCAGGGGGTTTACCAGCCCCAGCATTTT. Translation gives CAMAQGVYQPQHF. The chain recombines TRBV16 with TRBJ1-5; 7 positions agree with TRBD1. V lost 10 bases, J lost 7 bases, and 10 bases stayed unmatched. Germline lookup yields CDR1 KGHSY and CDR2 FQNENV. The CDR3 covers 13 residues.

The rearrangement joins TRBV5-4 to TRBJ1-4; 10 bases are a match to TRBD1. Germline CDR1 is SGHNT and CDR2 is YYREEE (reference sequence). The V and J ends lost 6 bases and 1 base, in that order; junction bases with no gene match: 9. The CDR3 extends over 17 amino acids. CDR3 protein: CASTAGTGDLTNEKLFF. In DNA, the CDR3 is TGTGCCAGCACGGCCGGGACAGGGGACCTAACTAATGAAAAACTGTTTTTT.

The chain has TRBV7-3 and TRBJ1-2, with 9 bases aligning to TRBD1. This CDR3 is 15 amino acids long. The germline V gene has CDR1 SGHTA and CDR2 FQGTGA. J lost 4 bases, V lost 4 bases, and 7 bases had no gene match. The CDR3 DNA reads TGTGCCAGCAGCTCCACAGGGGGCGTCGGCTATGGCTACACCTTC. It encodes CASSSTGGVGYGYTF.

A few counts support this clone. The J gene is TRBJ1-1, the V gene TRBV19; possibly TRBD1 for D (6 bases). Trimming cost V 3 bases and J 7 bases, with 15 bases left between them. The germline gives CDR1 LNHDA, CDR2 SQIVND (reference sequence). This CDR3 has 14 amino acids. The DNA of the CDR3 is TGTGCCAGTAGTATTGGGGGCTTAAGGGGTGAAGCTTTCTTT. Translated, it gives CASSIGGLRGEAFF.

This chain connects TRBV5-4 to TRBJ1-3; possibly TRBD1 for D (5 bases). Germline V lookup: CDR1 SGHNT, CDR2 YYREEE (reference sequence). This CDR3 is 15 amino acids long. The V end lost 2 bases, the J end lost 4 bases, and 13 bases lay between the germline ends. CDR3: CASSLDAGMGNTIYF. The CDR3 nucleotides are TGTGCCAGCAGCTTAGATGCAGGGATGGGAAACACCATATATTTT.

The chain has TRBV15 and TRBJ1-5, with 7 nucleotides matching TRBD1. Trimming removed 0 bases from V and 3 bases from J; junction bases left unmatched: 8. The CDR3 length is 17 residues. CDR1 is LNHNV, CDR2 YYDKDF, per germline (reference sequence). The CDR3 loop reads CATSRDQGGENNQPQHF. In DNA, the CDR3 is TGTGCCACCAGCAGAGATCAAGGGGGCGAAAACAATCAGCCCCAGCATTTT.